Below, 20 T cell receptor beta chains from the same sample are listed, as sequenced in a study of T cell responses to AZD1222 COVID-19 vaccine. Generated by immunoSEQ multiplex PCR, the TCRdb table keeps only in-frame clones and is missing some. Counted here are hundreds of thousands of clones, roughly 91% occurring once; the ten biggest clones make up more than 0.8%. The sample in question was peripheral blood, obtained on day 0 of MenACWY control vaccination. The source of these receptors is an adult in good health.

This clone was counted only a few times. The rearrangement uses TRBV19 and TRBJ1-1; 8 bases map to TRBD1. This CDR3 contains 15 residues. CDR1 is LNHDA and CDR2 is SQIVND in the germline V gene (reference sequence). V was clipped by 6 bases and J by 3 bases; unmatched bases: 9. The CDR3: CASSLLTGVDTEAFF. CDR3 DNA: TGTGCCAGTAGCCTCCTGACAGGGGTCGACACTGAAGCTTTCTTT.

The DNA for the CDR3 is TGTGCCATCAGTCAGGCCCAAACTAACTATGGCTACACCTTC. This codes for CAISQAQTNYGYTF. The V call is TRBV10-3, the J call TRBJ1-2; D remains ambiguous. This CDR3 spans 14 amino acids. From germline, CDR1 is ENHRY and CDR2 SYGVKD. The V end lost 5 bases, the J end lost 0 bases, and 10 bases lay between the germline ends.

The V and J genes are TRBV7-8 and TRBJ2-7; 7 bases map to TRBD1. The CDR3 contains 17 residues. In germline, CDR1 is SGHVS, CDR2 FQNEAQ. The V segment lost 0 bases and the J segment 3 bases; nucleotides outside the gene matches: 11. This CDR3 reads CASSLAFRGRDSYEQYF. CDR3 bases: TGTGCCAGCAGCTTAGCGTTCAGAGGCAGGGACAGCTACGAGCAGTACTTC.

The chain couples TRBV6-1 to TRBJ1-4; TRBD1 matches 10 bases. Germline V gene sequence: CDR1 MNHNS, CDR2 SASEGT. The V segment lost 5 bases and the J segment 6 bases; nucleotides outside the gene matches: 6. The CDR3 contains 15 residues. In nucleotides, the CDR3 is TGTGCCAGCAGTTGGGGACAGGGGTGGGATGAAAAACTGTTTTTT. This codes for CASSWGQGWDEKLFF.

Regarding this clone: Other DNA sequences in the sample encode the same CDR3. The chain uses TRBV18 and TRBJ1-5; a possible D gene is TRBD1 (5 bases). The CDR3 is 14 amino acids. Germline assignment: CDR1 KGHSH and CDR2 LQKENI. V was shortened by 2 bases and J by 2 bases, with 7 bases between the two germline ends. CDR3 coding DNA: TGTGCCAGCTCACCAGGGGGGGGCAATCAGCCCCAGCATTTT. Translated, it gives CASSPGGGNQPQHF.

This CDR3 reads CASSDWTASSGANVLTF. The CDR3 DNA reads TGTGCCAGCAGTGACTGGACGGCGAGCTCTGGGGCCAACGTCCTGACTTTC. The rearrangement links TRBV6-1 to TRBJ2-6; no clear D. The CDR3 runs to 17 residues. Germline V gene lookup returns CDR1 MNHNS and CDR2 SASEGT. The V end was cut by 3 bases, the J end by 0 bases, with 12 bases between.

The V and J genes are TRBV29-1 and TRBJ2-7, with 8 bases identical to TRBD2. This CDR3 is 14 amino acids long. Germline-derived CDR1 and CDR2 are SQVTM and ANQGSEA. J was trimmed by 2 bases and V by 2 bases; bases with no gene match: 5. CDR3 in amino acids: CSVELTSATYEQYF. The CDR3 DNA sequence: TGCAGCGTTGAATTGACTAGCGCAACCTACGAGCAGTACTTC.

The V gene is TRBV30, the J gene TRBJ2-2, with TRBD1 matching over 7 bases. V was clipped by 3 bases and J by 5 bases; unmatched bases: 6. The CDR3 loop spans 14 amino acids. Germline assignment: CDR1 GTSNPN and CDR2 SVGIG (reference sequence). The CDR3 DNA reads TGTGCCTGGAGATGGGGACAGTCGACCGGGGAGCTGTTTTTT. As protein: CAWRWGQSTGELFF.

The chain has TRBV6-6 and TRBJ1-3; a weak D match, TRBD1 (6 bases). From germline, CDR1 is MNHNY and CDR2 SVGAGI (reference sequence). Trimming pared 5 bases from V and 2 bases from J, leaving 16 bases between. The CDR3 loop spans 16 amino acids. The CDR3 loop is CASSPLRGGTGNTIYF. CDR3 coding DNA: TGTGCCAGCAGTCCCCTGAGGGGGGGAACTGGAAACACCATATATTTT.

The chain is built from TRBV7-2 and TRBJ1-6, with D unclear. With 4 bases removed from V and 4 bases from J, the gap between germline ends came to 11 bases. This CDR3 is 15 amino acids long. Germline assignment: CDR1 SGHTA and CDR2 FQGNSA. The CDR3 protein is CASSSDIGYNSPLHF. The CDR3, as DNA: TGTGCCAGCAGCTCCGATATCGGTTATAATTCACCCCTCCACTTT.

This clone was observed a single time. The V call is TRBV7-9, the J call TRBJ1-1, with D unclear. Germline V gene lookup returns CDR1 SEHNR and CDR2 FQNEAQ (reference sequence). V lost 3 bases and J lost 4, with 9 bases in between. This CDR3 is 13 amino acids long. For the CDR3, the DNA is TGTGCCAGCAGCTTTGAGGGTGTCACTGAAGCTTTCTTT. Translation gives CASSFEGVTEAFF. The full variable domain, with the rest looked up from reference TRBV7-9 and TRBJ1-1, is DTGVSQNPRHKITKRGQNVTFRCDPISEHNRLYWYRQTLGQGPEFLTYFQNEAQLEKSRLLSDRFSAERPKGSFSTLEIQRTEQGDSAMYLCASSFEGVTEAFFGQGTRLTVV.

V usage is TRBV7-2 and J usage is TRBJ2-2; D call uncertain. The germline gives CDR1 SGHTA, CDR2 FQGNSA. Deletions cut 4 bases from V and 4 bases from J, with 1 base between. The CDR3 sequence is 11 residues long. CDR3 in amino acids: CASSSTGELFF. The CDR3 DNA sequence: TGTGCCAGCAGCTCCACCGGGGAGCTGTTTTTT.

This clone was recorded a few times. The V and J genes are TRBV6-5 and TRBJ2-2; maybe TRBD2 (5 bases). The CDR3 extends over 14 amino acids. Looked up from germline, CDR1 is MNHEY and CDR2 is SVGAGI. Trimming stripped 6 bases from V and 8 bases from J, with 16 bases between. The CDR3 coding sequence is TGTGCCAGCAGCCGGGGTGGGGTTTTGGGGGAGCTGTTTTTT. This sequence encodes CASSRGGVLGELFF.

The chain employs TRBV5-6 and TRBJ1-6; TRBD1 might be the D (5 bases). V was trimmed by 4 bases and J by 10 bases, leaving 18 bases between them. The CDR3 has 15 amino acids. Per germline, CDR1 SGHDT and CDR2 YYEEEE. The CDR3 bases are TGTGCCAGCAGCCGGTACGGGACCGAGGGATCACCCCTCCACTTT. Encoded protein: CASSRYGTEGSPLHF.

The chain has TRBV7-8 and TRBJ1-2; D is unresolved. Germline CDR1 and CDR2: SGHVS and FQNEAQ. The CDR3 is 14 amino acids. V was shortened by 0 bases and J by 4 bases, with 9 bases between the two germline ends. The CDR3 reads CASSLAQIPYGYTF. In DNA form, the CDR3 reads TGTGCCAGCAGCTTAGCACAGATTCCCTATGGCTACACCTTC.

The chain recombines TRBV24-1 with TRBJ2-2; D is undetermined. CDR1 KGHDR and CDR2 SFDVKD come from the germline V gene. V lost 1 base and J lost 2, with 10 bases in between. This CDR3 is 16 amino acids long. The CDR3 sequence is CATSDFLTYNTGELFF. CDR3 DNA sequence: TGTGCCACCAGTGATTTTCTCACCTATAACACCGGGGAGCTGTTTTTT.

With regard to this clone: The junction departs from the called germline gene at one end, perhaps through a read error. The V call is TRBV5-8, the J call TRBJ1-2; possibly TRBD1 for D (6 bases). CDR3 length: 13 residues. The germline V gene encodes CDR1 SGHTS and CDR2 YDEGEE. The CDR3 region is CASSFRTLGGAPF. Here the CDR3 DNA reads TGTGCCAGCAGCTTTCGGACACTCGGGGGGGCTCCCTTC.

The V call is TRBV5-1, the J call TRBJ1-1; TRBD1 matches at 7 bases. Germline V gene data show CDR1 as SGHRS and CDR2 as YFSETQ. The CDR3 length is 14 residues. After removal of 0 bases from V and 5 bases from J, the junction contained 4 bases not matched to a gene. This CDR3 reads CASSLEGGATEAFF. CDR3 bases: TGCGCCAGCAGCTTGGAAGGGGGCGCGACTGAAGCTTTCTTT.

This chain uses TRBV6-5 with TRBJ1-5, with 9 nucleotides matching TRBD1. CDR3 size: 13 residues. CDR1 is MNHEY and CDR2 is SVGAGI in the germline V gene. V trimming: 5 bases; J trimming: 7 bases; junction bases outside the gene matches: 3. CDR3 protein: CASSRDRGQPQHF. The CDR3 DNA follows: TGTGCCAGCAGTCGAGACAGGGGGCAGCCCCAGCATTTT.

CDR3 in DNA: TGTGCCAGCAGCTTAGGGTTACGCTATGGCTACACCTTC. Protein sequence: CASSLGLRYGYTF. The chain combines TRBV7-2 with TRBJ1-2; D call uncertain. CDR3 size: 13 residues. Trimming removed 1 base at V and 4 bases at J, with 7 bases between. From germline, CDR1 is SGHTA and CDR2 FQGNSA.